This T cell receptor beta chain emerged from a study of T cell responses to AZD1222 COVID-19 vaccine. Whole-study findings and limits: Just 6 or 7 AZD1222 recipients were seropositive at baseline. Of spike-specific TCRs, nearly half reportedly target regions left unmutated in variants. Donors skewed white British and female; clonal diversity was possibly underestimated. Sampling captured repertoires only after the peak T cell response.

A remark on this clone: What it recognizes is unknown.

Only in-frame clones appear in the TCRdb table, and some are missing; sequencing was by immunoSEQ multiplex PCR. The profile covers 150,000 to 160,000 clones, with 90% appearing a single time and about 1.6% taken by the ten largest. V lost 1 base, J lost 1 base, and 11 bases lay in between. This CDR3 spans 16 amino acids. Looked up from germline, CDR1 is SNHLY and CDR2 is FYNNEI. The TCR was taken from an adult who received the AZD1222 COVID-19 vaccine. The sequencing here drew on peripheral blood, taken 28 days after the second AZD1222 dose. The chain uses TRBV2 and TRBJ1-5; possibly TRBD1 for D (6 bases). The CDR3 DNA is TGTGCCAGCAGTGAAGTAGTTGGGACAAGCAATCAGCCCCAGCATTTT. It yields the protein CASSEVVGTSNQPQHF.